This entry concerns a single TCR beta chain. The CDR3 loop spans 16 amino acids. CDR1 is LNHNV and CDR2 is YYDKDF in the germline V gene (reference sequence). V dropped 9 bases and J dropped 0 bases, with 18 bases sitting between them. Assay: immunoSEQ multiplex PCR; the TCRdb copy retains only in-frame clones and omits some. The top ten hold less than 5% of the sample, which has about 150,000 clones, around 90% seen once. The sample is drawn from a study of control samples from healthy donors and cancer patients. The rearrangement uses TRBV15 and TRBJ1-5; maybe TRBD1 (5 bases). The receptor was derived from a man aged 25 to 40 in good health. Input material: blood. The CDR3, as DNA: TGTGCCACTCGTCCGGGGCTACACCTTAGCAATCAGCCCCAGCATTTT. It is translated as CATRPGLHLSNQPQHF.